This paragraph covers one T cell receptor (beta chain) sequence. Its antigen is unknown. This record belongs to a study of OX40 agonist ivuxolimab in advanced cancers. Overall study context: Six ivuxolimab dose levels, 0.01 to 10 mg/kg, were given intravenously every 2 weeks.

Study-level points and caveats: Some of the nonresponding patients also showed low levels of normalized T-cell clonal expansion.

Sequenced by immunoSEQ multiplex PCR; TCRdb stores in-frame clones only, minus some. This sample has some 84,000 clones, with roughly nine tenths found just once. This CDR3 is built from 16 residues. The germline V gene has CDR1 LNHNV and CDR2 YYDKDF (reference sequence). Trimming took off 0 bases at V and 5 bases at J, with 16 bases between the two ends. This rearrangement joins TRBV15 to TRBJ2-5; D is uncertain. Sequenced material: CD4+ or CD8+ T cells sorted from blood, taken in a trial of the OX40 agonist ivuxolimab. The receptor was isolated from an adult with an advanced solid tumor such as melanoma, head and neck, liver or kidney cancer. The CDR3 protein is CATSRDLSGFGETQYF. CDR3 nucleotides: TGTGCCACCAGCAGAGATCTTTCGGGCTTTGGGGAGACCCAGTACTTC.